The rows below give T cell receptor beta chains drawn from one sample of a study of shared clonotypes between healthy human individuals. TCRdb keeps only in-frame clones here, not all; method: immunoSEQ multiplex PCR. This sample has 2 million to 3 million clones; approximately 93% occur once, and the top ten carry 0.35% to 0.45%. The sequenced sample was naive CD4+ T cells from PBMCs. These TCRs come from a man younger than 35 in good health. Some clones in this sample may be carry-over from other donors' samples. CDR3s include the opening cysteine and the closing phenylalanine or tryptophan. The order of the fields is D gene, V gene, clone size, J gene, CDR3 DNA, CDR3 protein. A D gene is named only where the DNA matches it firmly. Expanded clones are given a class, and other clones once, few, many or no size at all.

NA	TRBV5-8	once	TRBJ1-5	TGTGCCAGCAGCTTGCCAGGGAGTGGTCAGCCCCAGCATTTT	CASSLPGSGQPQHF
NA	TRBV18	NA	TRBJ2-5	TGTGCCAGCTCACCACTGGTGACCCAGTACTTC	CASSPLVTQYF
NA	TRBV18	once	TRBJ2-5	TGTGCCAGCTCACCTCAGGCGAACCAAGAGACCCAGTACTTC	CASSPQANQETQYF
NA	TRBV6-1	NA	TRBJ2-5	TGTGCCAGCAGCCGTCCCGAGGGGCTCCAAGAGACCCAGTACTTC	CASSRPEGLQETQYF
NA	TRBV6-6	NA	TRBJ1-5	TGTGCCAGCAGGCCGGGGCCGAATAGCAATCAGCCCCAGCATTTT	CASRPGPNSNQPQHF
NA	TRBV7-9	NA	TRBJ2-5	TGTGCCAGCAGCTCATGGACACGAGAGACCCAGTACTTC	CASSSWTRETQYF
NA	TRBV28	NA	TRBJ2-7	TGTGCCAGCAGTTTATCCCGTCCGGCCAGGTTAAACTTC	CASSLSRPARLNF
TRBD1	TRBV27	few	TRBJ1-1	TGTGCCAGCAGTCGGACAGGGGGCCACACTGAAGCTTTCTTT	CASSRTGGHTEAFF
NA	TRBV5-6	NA	TRBJ2-1	TGTGCCAGCAGCTTGACAAATGGGGATGAGCAGTTCTTC	CASSLTNGDEQFF
NA	TRBV5-1	NA	TRBJ2-1	TGCGCCAGCAGCAGCGGCACCTTAGGGGATGAGCAGTTCTTC	CASSSGTLGDEQFF
NA	TRBV6-5	NA	TRBJ2-5	TGTGCCAGCCAGATAGGAGAGACCCAGTACTTC	CASQIGETQYF
NA	TRBV9	NA	TRBJ2-3	TGTGCCAGCAGCGTCTCAGGGACGACAGATACGCAGTATTTT	CASSVSGTTDTQYF
NA	TRBV19	NA	TRBJ1-1	TGTGCCAGTACGCCAGGGACCCTAAAGTGGGCTGAAGCTTTCTTT	CASTPGTLKWAEAFF
NA	TRBV27	NA	TRBJ1-1	TGTGCCAGCAGCCCAAGGGCTACCCCTCAAATGAACACTGAAGCTTTCTTT	CASSPRATPQMNTEAFF
NA	TRBV9	few	TRBJ2-1	TGTGCCAGCAGCGTAGCGGACGGTGAGCAGTTCTTC	CASSVADGEQFF
NA	TRBV7-3	NA	TRBJ2-5	TGTGCCAGCGCTAGGAACCCCCAAGAGACCCAGTACTTC	CASARNPQETQYF
TRBD1	TRBV30	NA	TRBJ2-5	TGTGCCTGGAGTGTGCAGGGGGCTCAAGAGACCCAGTACTTC	CAWSVQGAQETQYF
NA	TRBV7-2	NA	TRBJ2-6	TGTGCCAGCAGCCTAAGCTCTGGGGCCAACGTCCTGACTTTC	CASSLSSGANVLTF
NA	TRBV11-2	NA	TRBJ1-1	TGTGCCAGCAGCTTAGATGGTGCGGGGGCTTTCTTT	CASSLDGAGAFF
TRBD1	TRBV9	NA	TRBJ2-2	TGTGCCAGCAGCGTAAGAGGAGACAGGGTATCGAACACCGGGGAGCTGTTTTTT	CASSVRGDRVSNTGELFF
NA	TRBV11-2	NA	TRBJ2-3	TGTGCCAGCAGCACCACGGGCACCCGCACAGATACGCAGTATTTT	CASSTTGTRTDTQYF
NA	TRBV4-2	once	TRBJ1-2	TGTGCCAGCAGCCAAGAGGGAGGGTCTCGGGACTATGGCTACACCTTC	CASSQEGGSRDYGYTF
NA	TRBV10-2	NA	TRBJ2-7	TGCGCCAGCAGACACTGGTTGGGGAGATCCTACGAGCAGTACTTC	CASRHWLGRSYEQYF
TRBD2	TRBV7-8	NA	TRBJ2-1	TGTGCCAGCAGCGCCCCACGAGCGGGAATATACAATGAGCAGTTCTTC	CASSAPRAGIYNEQFF
NA	TRBV5-1	once	TRBJ2-7	TGCGCCAGCAGCTTCCCCGGGGACTACGAGCAGTACTTC	CASSFPGDYEQYF
TRBD2	TRBV28	NA	TRBJ2-2	TGTGCCAGCAGTTTACTAGCGGGAGGGCCGCGCACCGGGGAGCTGTTTTTT	CASSLLAGGPRTGELFF
NA	TRBV21-1	NA	TRBJ2-5	TGTGCCAGCAGCAAAAGAGGGGGTGGTGGAGCGGGAGAGACCCAGTACTTC	CASSKRGGGGAGETQYF